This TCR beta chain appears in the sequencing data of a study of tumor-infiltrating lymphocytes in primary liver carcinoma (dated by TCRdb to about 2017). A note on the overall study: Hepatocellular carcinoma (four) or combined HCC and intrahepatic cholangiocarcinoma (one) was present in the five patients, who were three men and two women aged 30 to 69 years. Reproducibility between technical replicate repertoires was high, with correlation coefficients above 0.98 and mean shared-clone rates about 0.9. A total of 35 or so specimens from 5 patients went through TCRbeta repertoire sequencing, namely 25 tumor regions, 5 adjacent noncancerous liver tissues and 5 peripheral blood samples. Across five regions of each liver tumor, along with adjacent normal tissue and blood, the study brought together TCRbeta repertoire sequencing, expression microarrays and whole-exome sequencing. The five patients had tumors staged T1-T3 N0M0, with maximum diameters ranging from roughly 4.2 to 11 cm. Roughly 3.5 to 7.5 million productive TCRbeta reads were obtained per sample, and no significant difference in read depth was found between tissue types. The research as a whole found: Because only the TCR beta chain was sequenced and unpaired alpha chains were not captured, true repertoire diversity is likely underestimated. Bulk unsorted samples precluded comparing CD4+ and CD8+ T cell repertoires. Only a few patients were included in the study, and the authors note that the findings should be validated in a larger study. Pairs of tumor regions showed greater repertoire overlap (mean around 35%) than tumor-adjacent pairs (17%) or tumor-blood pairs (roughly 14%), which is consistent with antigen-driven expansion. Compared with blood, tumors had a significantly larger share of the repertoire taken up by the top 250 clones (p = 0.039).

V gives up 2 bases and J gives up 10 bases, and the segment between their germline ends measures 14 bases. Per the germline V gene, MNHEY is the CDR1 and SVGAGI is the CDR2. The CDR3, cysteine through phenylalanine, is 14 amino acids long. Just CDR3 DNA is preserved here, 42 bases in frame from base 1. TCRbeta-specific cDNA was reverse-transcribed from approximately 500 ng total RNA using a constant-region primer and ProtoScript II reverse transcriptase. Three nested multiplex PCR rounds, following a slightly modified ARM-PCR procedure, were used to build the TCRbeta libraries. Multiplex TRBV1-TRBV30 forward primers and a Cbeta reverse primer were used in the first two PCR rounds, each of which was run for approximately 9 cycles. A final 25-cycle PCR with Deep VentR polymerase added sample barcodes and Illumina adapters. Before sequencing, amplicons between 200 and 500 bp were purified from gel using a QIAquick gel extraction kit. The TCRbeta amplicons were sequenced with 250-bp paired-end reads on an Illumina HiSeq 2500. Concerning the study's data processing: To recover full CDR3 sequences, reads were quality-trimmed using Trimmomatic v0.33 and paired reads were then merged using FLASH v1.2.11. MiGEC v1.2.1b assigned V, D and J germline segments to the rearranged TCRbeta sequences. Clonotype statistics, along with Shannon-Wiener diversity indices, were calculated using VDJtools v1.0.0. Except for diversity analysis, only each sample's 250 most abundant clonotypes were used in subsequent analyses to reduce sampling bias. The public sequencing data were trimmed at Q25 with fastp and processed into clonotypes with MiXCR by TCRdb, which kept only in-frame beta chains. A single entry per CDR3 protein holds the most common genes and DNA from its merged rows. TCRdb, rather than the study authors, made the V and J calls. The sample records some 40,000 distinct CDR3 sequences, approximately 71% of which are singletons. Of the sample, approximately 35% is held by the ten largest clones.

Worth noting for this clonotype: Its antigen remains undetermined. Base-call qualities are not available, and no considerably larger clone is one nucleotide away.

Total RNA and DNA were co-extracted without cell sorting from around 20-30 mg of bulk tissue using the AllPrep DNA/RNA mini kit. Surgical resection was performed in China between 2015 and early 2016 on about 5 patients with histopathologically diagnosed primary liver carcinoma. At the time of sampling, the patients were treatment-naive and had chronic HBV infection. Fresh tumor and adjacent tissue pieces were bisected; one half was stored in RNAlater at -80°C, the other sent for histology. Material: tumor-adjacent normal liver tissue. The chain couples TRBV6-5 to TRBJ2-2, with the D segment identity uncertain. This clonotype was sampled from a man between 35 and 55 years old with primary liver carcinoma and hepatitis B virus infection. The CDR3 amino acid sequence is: CASSYMADAVELFF. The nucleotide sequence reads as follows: TGTGCCAGCAGTTACATGGCGGACGCCGTGGAGCTGTTTTTT.